This paragraph reports one T cell receptor (beta chain). As yet, its antigen is unknown. Using immunoSEQ multiplex PCR, the repertoire was profiled, and TCRdb retains in-frame clones only, with some absent. Among 100,000 to 140,000 clones listed, 92% were seen once. The data stem from a study of T cell responses to AZD1222 COVID-19 vaccine. Regarding the study as a whole: Spike-specific TCR breadth and depth grew following two AZD1222 doses. Sampling captured repertoires only after the peak T cell response.

The sample was peripheral blood, taken 28 days after the second AZD1222 dose. The TCR comes from an adult who received the AZD1222 COVID-19 vaccine.

The CDR3 sequence is CASTPAAGEGNEQFF. CDR3 bases: TGTGCCAGCACCCCTGCAGCGGGAGAGGGCAATGAGCAGTTCTTC. This chain connects TRBV2 to TRBJ2-1; the match to TRBD2 covers 8 bases. With V trimmed by 7 bases and J by 6 bases, 11 bases remained unmatched. The length of the CDR3 is 15 residues. Germline V CDR1 and CDR2: SNHLY, FYNNEI. Looking up the rest from reference TRBV2 and TRBJ2-1 gives the full variable domain: EPEVTQTPSHQVTQMGQEVILRCVPISNHLYFYWYRQILGQKVEFLVSFYNNEISEKSEIFDDQFSVERPDGSNFTLKIRSTKLEDSAMYFCASTPAAGEGNEQFFGPGTRLTVL.